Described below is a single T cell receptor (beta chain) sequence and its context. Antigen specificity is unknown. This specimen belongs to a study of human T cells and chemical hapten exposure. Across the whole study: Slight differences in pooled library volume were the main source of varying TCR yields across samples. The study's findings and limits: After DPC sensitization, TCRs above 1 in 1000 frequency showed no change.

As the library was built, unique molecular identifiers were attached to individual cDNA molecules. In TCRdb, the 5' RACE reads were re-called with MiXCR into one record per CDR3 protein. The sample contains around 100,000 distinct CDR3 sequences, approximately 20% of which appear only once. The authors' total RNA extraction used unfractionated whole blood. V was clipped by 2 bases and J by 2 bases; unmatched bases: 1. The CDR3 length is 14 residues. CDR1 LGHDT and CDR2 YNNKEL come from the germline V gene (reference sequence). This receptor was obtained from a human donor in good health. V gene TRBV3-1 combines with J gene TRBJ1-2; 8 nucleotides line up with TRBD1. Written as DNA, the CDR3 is TGTGCCAGCAGCCAATGGGACAGGAACTATGGCTACACCTTC. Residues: CASSQWDRNYGYTF.